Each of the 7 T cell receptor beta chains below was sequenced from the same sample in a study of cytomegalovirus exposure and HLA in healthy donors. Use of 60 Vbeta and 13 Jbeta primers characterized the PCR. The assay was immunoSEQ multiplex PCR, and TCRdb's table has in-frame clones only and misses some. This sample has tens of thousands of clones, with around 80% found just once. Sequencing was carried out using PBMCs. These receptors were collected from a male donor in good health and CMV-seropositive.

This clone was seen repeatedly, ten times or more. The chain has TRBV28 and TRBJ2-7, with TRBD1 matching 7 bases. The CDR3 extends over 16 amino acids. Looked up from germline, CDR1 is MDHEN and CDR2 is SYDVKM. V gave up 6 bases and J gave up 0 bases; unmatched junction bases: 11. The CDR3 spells CASSPPGQVYSYEQYF. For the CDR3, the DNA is TGTGCCAGCAGCCCCCCCGGACAGGTCTACTCCTACGAGCAGTACTTC.

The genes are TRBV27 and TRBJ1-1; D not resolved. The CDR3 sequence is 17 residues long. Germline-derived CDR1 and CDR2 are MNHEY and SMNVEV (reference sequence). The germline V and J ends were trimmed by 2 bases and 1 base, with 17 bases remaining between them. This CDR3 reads CASSLKLRAVGNTEAFF. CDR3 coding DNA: TGTGCCAGCAGTTTAAAGTTGAGGGCAGTGGGGAACACTGAAGCTTTCTTT.

CDR3 loop: CASSLGTSDNNEQFF. CDR3 bases: TGCGCCAGCAGCTTAGGGACTAGCGACAACAATGAGCAGTTCTTC. The chain is built from TRBV5-1 and TRBJ2-1; 10 bases match TRBD2. CDR1 is SGHRS and CDR2 is YFSETQ in the germline V gene. V trimming: 2 bases; J trimming: 5 bases; junction bases outside the gene matches: 4. The CDR3 extends over 15 amino acids.

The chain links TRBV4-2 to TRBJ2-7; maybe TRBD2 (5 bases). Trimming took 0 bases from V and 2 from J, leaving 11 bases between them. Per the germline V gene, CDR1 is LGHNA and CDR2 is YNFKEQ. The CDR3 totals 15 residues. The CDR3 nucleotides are TGTGCCAGCAGCCAAGACGGGGATGATACCTACGAGCAGTACTTC. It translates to CASSQDGDDTYEQYF.

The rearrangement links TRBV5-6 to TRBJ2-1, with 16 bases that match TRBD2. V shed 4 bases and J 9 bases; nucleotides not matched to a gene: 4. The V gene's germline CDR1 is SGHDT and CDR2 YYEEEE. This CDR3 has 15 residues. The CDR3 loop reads CASSAGTSGRGEQFF. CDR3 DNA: TGTGCCAGCAGCGCAGGGACTAGCGGGAGGGGTGAGCAGTTCTTC.

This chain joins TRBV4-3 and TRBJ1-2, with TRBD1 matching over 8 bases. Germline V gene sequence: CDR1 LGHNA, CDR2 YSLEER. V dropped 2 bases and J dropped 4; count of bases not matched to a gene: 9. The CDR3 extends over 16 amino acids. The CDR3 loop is CASSQQITGGAYGYTF. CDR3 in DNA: TGCGCCAGCAGCCAACAAATAACAGGGGGAGCCTATGGCTACACCTTC.

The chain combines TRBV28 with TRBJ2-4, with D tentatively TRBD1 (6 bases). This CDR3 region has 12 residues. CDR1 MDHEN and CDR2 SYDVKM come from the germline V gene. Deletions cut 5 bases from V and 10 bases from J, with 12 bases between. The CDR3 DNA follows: TGTGCCAGCAGTGCAACACAGGGTATTCAGTACTTC. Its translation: CASSATQGIQYF.